The 26 T cell receptor beta chains below come from one sample, sequenced in a study of T-cell memory formation after mild COVID-19. TCRdb re-derived calls from the 5' RACE reads in MiXCR, one entry per CDR3 protein. The sample records under 650,000 distinct CDR3 sequences, roughly 18% being singletons. The sample comprised PBMCs or a T cell subset sorted from them (not recorded which). Receptors were obtained from an adult woman who had mild COVID-19 (a few samples of this study predate the infection). Cell type and time point are not known.

This clonotype has only a few counts. The chain links TRBV20-1 to TRBJ2-3; D is possibly TRBD2 (6 bases). Deletions cut 1 base from V and 2 bases from J, with 28 bases between. There are 20 residues in the CDR3. The germline V gene has CDR1 DFQATT and CDR2 SNEGSKA (reference sequence). The CDR3 bases are TGCAGTGCTAGAGTCCACCTTGTAGGGAGGACTCCATCAGTCACAGATACGCAGTATTTT. As protein: CSARVHLVGRTPSVTDTQYF.

This clonotype occurred a few times. This chain links TRBV5-1 with TRBJ2-3, with 12 bases lining up with TRBD2. J gave up 1 base and V 4 bases, and 4 bases lay outside the gene matches. Germline CDR1 and CDR2: SGHRS and YFSETQ. The CDR3 length is 16 residues. CDR3 region: CASSLLAGGRTDTQYF. CDR3 sequence (DNA): TGCGCCAGCAGCCTACTAGCGGGGGGACGCACAGATACGCAGTATTTT. Together with reference TRBV5-1 and TRBJ2-3, the CDR3 gives the full variable domain: KAGVTQTPRYLIKTRGQQVTLSCSPISGHRSVSWYQQTPGQGLQFLFEYFSETQRNKGNFPGRFSGRQFSNSRSEMNVSTLELGDSALYLCASSLLAGGRTDTQYFGPGTRLTVL.

The chain joins TRBV4-1 to TRBJ2-5; 8 bases map to TRBD2. V was pared by 1 base and J by 1 base, with 5 bases of the junction left unmatched. This CDR3 is built from 16 residues. Germline V gene data show CDR1 as MGHRA and CDR2 as YSYEKL. The DNA of the CDR3 is TGCGCCAGCAGCCAAGGTCGGGAGGGGGTCCAAGAGACCCAGTACTTC. Translating gives CASSQGREGVQETQYF.

The V call is TRBV15, the J call TRBJ2-7, with 9 bases aligning to TRBD1. Germline V lookup: CDR1 LNHNV, CDR2 YYDKDF (reference sequence). V trimming: 3 bases; J trimming: 3 bases; junction bases outside the gene matches: 3. This CDR3 has 14 residues. In nucleotides, the CDR3 is TGTGCCACCAGCAGCCGGGACAGGGACTACGAGCAGTACTTC. Protein sequence: CATSSRDRDYEQYF.

V usage is TRBV12-3 or TRBV12-4 and J usage is TRBJ2-1; 7 bases match TRBD2. The CDR3 is made up of 15 amino acids. Trimming cost V 6 bases and J 6 bases; bases outside gene matches: 11. The CDR3 DNA is TGTGCCAGCAGACCCAGACTAGCCGGAGGCAATGAGCAGTTCTTC. It yields the protein CASRPRLAGGNEQFF.

This sequence joins TRBV6-2 or TRBV6-3 and TRBJ1-2; 12 nucleotides match TRBD1. Germline V lookup: CDR1 MNHEY, CDR2 SVGEGT. V trimming: 4 bases; J trimming: 5 bases; junction bases outside the gene matches: 8. The CDR3 is made up of 16 amino acids. CDR3 in DNA: TGTGCCAGCAGTTCGTCCGGGACAGGGGGCCGGTATGGCTACACCTTC. Protein product: CASSSSGTGGRYGYTF.

The V call is TRBV2, the J call TRBJ2-7; tentatively, D is TRBD2 (5 bases). Germline loops: CDR1 SNHLY, CDR2 FYNNEI. The V gene lost 7 bases and the J gene lost 6 bases, with 19 bases spanning the gap. The CDR3 consists of 14 residues. In DNA form, the CDR3 reads TGTGCCAGCACCCTGGGAAGGGAGAGTCGCGAGCAGTACTTC. It encodes CASTLGRESREQYF.

The chain employs TRBV9 and TRBJ2-1; D is unresolved. Trimming pared 0 bases from V and 10 bases from J, leaving 17 bases between. Germline V gene sequence: CDR1 SGDLS, CDR2 YYNGEE. This CDR3 is built from 15 residues. The CDR3 spells CASSVVIGPNAEQFF. The DNA for the CDR3 is TGTGCCAGCAGCGTAGTCATCGGCCCCAACGCGGAGCAGTTCTTC. Full variable domain (outside the CDR3, taken from reference TRBV9 and TRBJ2-1): DSGVTQTPKHLITATGQRVTLRCSPRSGDLSVYWYQQSLDQGLQFLIQYYNGEERAKGNILERFSAQQFPDLHSELNLSSLELGDSALYFCASSVVIGPNAEQFFGPGTRLTVL.

This clonotype has just a few counts. The V gene is TRBV7-9, the J gene TRBJ2-3, with D uncertain. Germline values: CDR1 SEHNR, CDR2 FQNEAQ (reference sequence). The CDR3 runs to 15 residues. With 5 bases removed from V and 0 bases from J, the gap between germline ends came to 12 bases. CDR3: CASSGIPTSTDTQYF. As DNA, the CDR3 is TGTGCCAGCAGCGGGATCCCAACTAGCACAGATACGCAGTATTTT. Using reference TRBV7-9 and TRBJ2-3 for the parts outside the CDR3, the full variable domain is DTGVSQNPRHKITKRGQNVTFRCDPISEHNRLYWYRQTLGQGPEFLTYFQNEAQLEKSRLLSDRFSAERPKGSFSTLEIQRTEQGDSAMYLCASSGIPTSTDTQYFGPGTRLTVL.

The J gene is TRBJ1-1, the V gene TRBV29-1, with TRBD1 as a possible D gene (5 bases). The CDR3 totals 13 residues. Trimming took off 7 bases at V and 5 bases at J, with 17 bases between the two ends. Germline V CDR1 and CDR2: SQVTM, ANQGSEA. The CDR3 nucleotides read TGCAGCGCAAAACAGGATCCAGGGACTGAAGCTTTCTTT. Translation: CSAKQDPGTEAFF.

The rearrangement joins TRBV4-2 to TRBJ2-7; D call uncertain. This CDR3 has 14 amino acids. Germline assignment: CDR1 LGHNA and CDR2 YNFKEQ. V was trimmed by 4 bases and J by 0 bases, leaving 10 bases between them. This CDR3 reads CASSLQPRSYEQYF. The CDR3 coding sequence is TGTGCCAGCAGCCTCCAACCCCGCTCCTACGAGCAGTACTTC.

This clonotype has only a few counts. In nucleotides, the CDR3 is TGCAGCGTTGAAGATCAGTTTGCAGCTACTAGCACAGATACGCAGTATTTT. Its protein product is CSVEDQFAATSTDTQYF. The chain joins TRBV29-1 to TRBJ2-3; D call uncertain. Germline V gene lookup returns CDR1 SQVTM and CDR2 ANQGSEA. This CDR3 spans 17 amino acids. The V end was cut by 0 bases, the J end by 0 bases, with 16 bases between.

This clonotype was observed a few times. CDR3 DNA sequence: TGTGCCAGCAGTTATCTGGGGGACAGTTACGAGCAGTACTTC. The encoded protein is CASSYLGDSYEQYF. The chain employs TRBV6-6 and TRBJ2-7; TRBD1 aligns across 7 bases. The CDR3 length is 14 residues. CDR1 and CDR2 (germline): MNHNY, SVGAGI (reference sequence). With V trimmed by 3 bases and J by 4 bases, 6 bases remained unmatched.

The chain uses TRBV20-1 and TRBJ2-5; 7 bases are a match to TRBD1. V shed 6 bases and J 4 bases; nucleotides not matched to a gene: 8. The CDR3 has 13 amino acids. Germline CDR1 is DFQATT and CDR2 is SNEGSKA (reference sequence). Here the CDR3 reads CSAPTGSGETQYF. CDR3 in DNA: TGCAGTGCGCCGACAGGGTCGGGAGAGACCCAGTACTTC.

This clonotype was counted between two and nine times. The chain carries TRBV9 and TRBJ2-2, with 9 bases fitting TRBD1. The CDR3 runs to 16 residues. Germline V gene sequence: CDR1 SGDLS, CDR2 YYNGEE. Trimming took 3 bases from V and 4 from J; bases not matched to a gene: 7. The CDR3 DNA reads as TGTGCCAGCAGCGAGCCGGGACAGGGTCTCACCGGGGAGCTGTTTTTT. The encoded protein is CASSEPGQGLTGELFF.

This clonotype was picked up many times. V and J are TRBV14 and TRBJ2-1; 7 nucleotides match TRBD2. The CDR3 sequence is 16 residues long. Per germline, CDR1 SGHDN and CDR2 FVKESK. Trimming removed 6 bases from V and 8 bases from J; junction bases left unmatched: 16. The CDR3, as DNA: TGTGCCAGCAGGTCCGCTTGGGGGGAGGGCCGGCATGAGCAGTTCTTC. Its translation: CASRSAWGEGRHEQFF.

This clonotype was observed a handful of times. The chain carries TRBV5-4 and TRBJ1-1; D not certain. This CDR3 region has 13 residues. The V end was cut by 4 bases, the J end by 1 base, with 8 bases between. Germline CDR1 SGHNT, CDR2 YYREEE (reference sequence). CDR3 loop: CASSQTANTEAFF. CDR3 coding DNA: TGTGCCAGCAGCCAAACAGCGAACACTGAAGCTTTCTTT.

Regarding this clonotype: Possible read error: a much larger clone is one base away. The chain carries TRBV4-1 and TRBJ2-1, with TRBD2 matching 7 bases. This CDR3 is 15 amino acids long. The germline gives CDR1 MGHRA, CDR2 YSYEKL. The CDR3 here is CTSSQEGASGYQQFF. CDR3 nucleotides: TGCACCAGCAGCCAAGAAGGGGCTAGCGGATATCAGCAGTTCTTC.

The rearrangement links TRBV12-3 or TRBV12-4 to TRBJ1-1; D may be TRBD1 (6 bases). There are 13 residues in the CDR3. Trimming removed 6 bases at V and 10 bases at J, with 18 bases between. In nucleotides, the CDR3 is TGTGCCAGCAGCTTAACAGGGAGGATCGGAGCTTTCTTT. It yields the protein CASSLTGRIGAFF.

This clonotype has a handful of counts. This chain joins TRBV10-3 and TRBJ2-7; D unresolved. The CDR3 loop spans 11 amino acids. Germline V gene sequence: CDR1 ENHRY, CDR2 SYGVKD. CDR3 region: CAINFLGEQYF. In DNA form, the CDR3 reads TGTGCAATTAACTTTCTCGGGGAGCAGTACTTC.

V is TRBV6-5 and J is TRBJ1-6; D is undetermined. Looked up from germline, CDR1 is MNHEY and CDR2 is SVGAGI. This CDR3 is 14 amino acids long. The V and J ends lost 4 bases and 6 bases respectively, with 10 bases between them. The CDR3 DNA is TGTGCCAGCAGTTTAGAGAAGGGTAATTCACCCCTCCACTTT. Its translation is CASSLEKGNSPLHF.

The chain is built from TRBV24-1 and TRBJ2-3, with D perhaps assigned TRBD1 or TRBD2 (5 bases each). The CDR3 covers 13 residues. Germline V gives CDR1 KGHDR, CDR2 SFDVKD. V dropped 5 bases and J dropped 6 bases, with 11 bases sitting between them. CDR3 amino acids: CATSATEGDTQYF. The CDR3 nucleotides read TGTGCCACCAGTGCCACCGAGGGGGATACGCAGTATTTT.

The V and J genes are TRBV3-1 and TRBJ2-2; TRBD2 aligns across 9 bases. CDR3 length equals 17 residues. J lost 5 bases, V lost 8 bases, and 15 bases had no gene match. Germline CDR1 and CDR2: LGHDT and YNNKEL (reference sequence). CDR3 coding DNA: TGTGCCAGCGGGGGCCTTAGCGGGAGTAGAAAAACCGGGGAGCTGTTTTTT. Encoded protein: CASGGLSGSRKTGELFF. Together with reference TRBV3-1 and TRBJ2-2, the CDR3 gives the full variable domain: DTAVSQTPKYLVTQMGNDKSIKCEQNLGHDTMYWYKQDSKKFLKIMFSYNNKELIINETVPNRFSPKSPDKAHLNLHINSLELGDSAVYFCASGGLSGSRKTGELFFGEGSRLTVL.

This clonotype was recorded at least ten times. V usage is TRBV5-1 and J usage is TRBJ2-1; 9 bases are a match to TRBD1. The CDR3 sequence is 18 residues long. V was clipped by 5 bases and J by 3 bases; unmatched bases: 15. From germline, CDR1 is SGHRS and CDR2 YFSETQ. The CDR3 loop is CASRSASPRTGVYNEQFF. The CDR3 DNA is TGCGCCAGCAGATCTGCCTCTCCCCGGACAGGGGTCTACAATGAGCAGTTCTTC.

The sample holds many counts of this clonotype. V usage is TRBV7-9 and J usage is TRBJ1-4; D perhaps matches TRBD1 (6 bases). V was trimmed by 3 bases and J by 6 bases, leaving 17 bases between them. Germline V gives CDR1 SEHNR, CDR2 FQNEAQ (reference sequence). The CDR3 covers 16 residues. The chain's CDR3 is CASSFNPDSGHEKLFF. CDR3 nucleotide sequence: TGTGCCAGCAGCTTCAACCCGGACAGTGGCCATGAAAAACTGTTTTTT.

This clonotype showed up just a few times. This chain joins TRBV5-1 and TRBJ2-3; D unresolved. V dropped 7 bases and J dropped 2 bases, with 14 bases sitting between them. Germline V gene data show CDR1 as SGHRS and CDR2 as YFSETQ. The CDR3 is 14 amino acids. CDR3 sequence (DNA): TGCGCCAGCCACGACGGAAGAAACACAGATACGCAGTATTTT. Its protein is CASHDGRNTDTQYF.